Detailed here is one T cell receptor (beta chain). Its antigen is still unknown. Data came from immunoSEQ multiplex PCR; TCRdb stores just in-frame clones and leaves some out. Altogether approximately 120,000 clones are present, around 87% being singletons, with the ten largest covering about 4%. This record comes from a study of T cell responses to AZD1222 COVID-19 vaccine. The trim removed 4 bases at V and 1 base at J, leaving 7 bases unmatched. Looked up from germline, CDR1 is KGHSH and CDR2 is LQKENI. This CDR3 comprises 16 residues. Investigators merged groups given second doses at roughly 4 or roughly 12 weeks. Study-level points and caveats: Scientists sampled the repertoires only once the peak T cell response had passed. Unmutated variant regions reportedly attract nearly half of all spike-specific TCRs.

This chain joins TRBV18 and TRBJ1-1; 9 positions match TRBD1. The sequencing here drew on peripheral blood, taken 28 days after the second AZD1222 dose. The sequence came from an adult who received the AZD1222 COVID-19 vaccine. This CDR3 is CASSLRTGEANTEAFF. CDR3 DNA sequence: TGTGCCAGCTCACTACGGACAGGGGAGGCGAACACTGAAGCTTTCTTT. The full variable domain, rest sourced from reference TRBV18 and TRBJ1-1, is NAGVMQNPRHLVRRRGQEARLRCSPMKGHSHVYWYRQLPEEGLKFMVYLQKENIIDESGMPKERFSAEFPKEGPSILRIQQVVRGDSAAYFCASSLRTGEANTEAFFGQGTRLTVV.